These 17 T cell receptor beta chains came from one sample sequenced in a study of T cells expressing NK-cell markers. Each CDR3 protein gets one entry in TCRdb, which reprocessed the 5' RACE reads and gives no DNA. The table counts some 500,000 distinct CDR3 sequences; more than 1.4% lies in the top ten. Material for sequencing was blood T cells: a sorted CD56 or NKG2C T cell subset, CD4+ or CD8+ T cells, or bulk PBMC T cells (not recorded which). The receptors stem from a woman aged 45-60 years in good health.

The V gene is TRBV11-2, the J gene TRBJ2-7; TCRdb indicates TRBD1, and absent DNA this call remains unverified. The V gene's germline CDR1 is SGHAT and CDR2 FQNNGV. The CDR3 contains 15 residues. The CDR3 protein is CASSPSKGKAYEQYF.

The chain links TRBV5-1 to TRBJ2-3; the TCRdb call, TRBD2, lacks DNA for checking. Germline values: CDR1 SGHRS, CDR2 YFSETQ. This CDR3 contains 15 residues. CDR3 region: CASTALEQSTDTQYF.

The genes are TRBV7-2 and TRBJ2-5; lacking DNA, the TRBD1 call made by TCRdb goes unchecked. The CDR3 is 13 residues long. In germline, CDR1 is SGHTA, CDR2 FQGNSA. The CDR3 reads CASSWGAGETQYF.

The chain has TRBV20-1 and TRBJ1-5. Germline V gene sequence: CDR1 DFQATT, CDR2 SNEGSKA (reference sequence). The CDR3 extends over 14 amino acids. CDR3 amino acids: CSASTGDGNQPQHF.

The rearrangement uses TRBV7-6 and TRBJ2-6; TCRdb's D call of TRBD1 is untestable without DNA. The CDR3 length is 19 residues. CDR1 is SGHVS and CDR2 is FNYEAQ in the germline V gene. The CDR3 spells CASSLGRVGTLSGANVLTF. The variable domain in full, completed from reference TRBV7-6 and TRBJ2-6, reads GAGVSQSPRYKVTKRGQDVALRCDPISGHVSLYWYRQALGQGPEFLTYFNYEAQQDKSGLPNDRFSAERPEGSISTLTIQRTEQRDSAMYRCASSLGRVGTLSGANVLTFGAGSRLTVL.

The chain is built from TRBV3-1 and TRBJ2-1. This CDR3 region has 14 residues. The germline CDR1 and CDR2 sequences are LGHDT and YNNKEL (reference sequence). The CDR3 is CASSQVTGLSEQFF.

This chain joins TRBV19 and TRBJ2-1; without DNA, the TCRdb call of TRBD1 cannot be checked. The CDR3 consists of 13 residues. Germline CDR1 is LNHDA and CDR2 is SQIVND (reference sequence). CDR3: CASSATEGNEQFF.

The V gene is TRBV14, the J gene TRBJ2-5; the D call from TCRdb, TRBD1, cannot be confirmed without DNA. This CDR3 spans 15 amino acids. The germline V gene has CDR1 SGHDN and CDR2 FVKESK. The CDR3 reads CASSPGQTSQETQYF.

V gene TRBV15 combines with J gene TRBJ2-4; TCRdb's assignment of TRBD1 cannot be checked, as there is no DNA. The germline CDR1 and CDR2 sequences are LNHNV and YYDKDF (reference sequence). This CDR3 has 16 amino acids. The CDR3: CATSRERGFSKNIQYF.

The chain couples TRBV14 to TRBJ2-3; TCRdb designates TRBD2, a call that cannot be tested without DNA. CDR1 is SGHDN and CDR2 is FVKESK in the germline V gene. There are 16 residues in the CDR3. The CDR3 spells CASSQLTGSGGDTQYF.

This rearrangement joins TRBV2 to TRBJ1-5; the D call from TCRdb, TRBD1, cannot be confirmed without DNA. The CDR3 is 13 residues long. The germline gives CDR1 SNHLY, CDR2 FYNNEI. The CDR3 here is CASSGTGLQPQHF.

The chain is built from TRBV4-1 and TRBJ2-1; TCRdb lists TRBD2, though no DNA is available to test this call. CDR1 MGHRA and CDR2 YSYEKL come from the germline V gene. The CDR3 is 16 residues long. CDR3 amino acids: CASSQNRGPRSNEQFF.

This CDR3 reads CASSLAGGGRSNEQFF. The chain joins TRBV5-4 to TRBJ2-1; the D call from TCRdb, TRBD1, cannot be confirmed without DNA. The CDR3 totals 16 residues. Germline CDR1 is SGHNT and CDR2 is YYREEE (reference sequence).

The chain recombines TRBV28 with TRBJ1-6; TCRdb gives TRBD1 as the D gene, but with no DNA this cannot be confirmed. Germline CDR1 reads MDHEN; CDR2 reads SYDVKM. The CDR3 covers 14 residues. The chain's CDR3 is CASNPGQNNSPLHF.

V usage is TRBV4-1 and J usage is TRBJ2-7; the D call of TRBD2 rests on TCRdb alone, since no DNA is present to check it. Germline CDR1 and CDR2: MGHRA and YSYEKL. CDR3 size: 14 residues. This CDR3 reads CASSQGLAGEVQYF.

The CDR3 region is CASRVDRGQDTQYF. This sequence joins TRBV2 and TRBJ2-3; TCRdb's D call, TRBD1, is unchecked because there is no DNA. The length of the CDR3 is 14 residues. Germline lookup yields CDR1 SNHLY and CDR2 FYNNEI.

The chain carries TRBV5-1 and TRBJ2-7; absent DNA, TCRdb's TRBD1 call cannot be checked. The germline V gene has CDR1 SGHRS and CDR2 YFSETQ. This CDR3 comprises 13 residues. CDR3: CASSLQARAEQYF.